This T cell receptor beta chain was captured by sequencing in a study of radiation and T cells in renal cell carcinoma. In germline, CDR1 is MDHEN, CDR2 SYDVKM. The CDR3 is 15 residues long. Trimming left V 0 bases short and J 4 bases short, with 12 bases between. Profiled with immunoSEQ multiplex PCR; TCRdb holds only in-frame clones, not every one. The table records about 150,000 clones, around nine tenths of them present only once. Time point noted: blood 4 weeks post-SBRT, at nephrectomy. Treatment indicated: 15 Gy SBRT to primary tumor, nephrectomy 4 weeks later. This specimen was blood, taken from a patient whose treatment included radiotherapy and nephrectomy. This chain joins TRBV28 and TRBJ1-1; tentatively, D is TRBD1 (5 bases). The TCR originated in a woman between 50 and 59 years old with renal cell carcinoma. The CDR3 protein is CASSLWGEESTEAFF. CDR3 coding DNA: TGTGCCAGCAGTTTATGGGGGGAGGAGAGCACTGAAGCTTTCTTT.